This TCR beta chain was obtained from a study of long-term antiretroviral therapy in people with HIV. Study information: Of all samples, the earliest predate the 2015 immediate-ART recommendation by about a decade. Study observations and caveats: Dominant in the repertoire at all time points were clones expanded before ART. Older ART regimens may have been in use when blood was drawn between about 2004 and 2018.

With regard to this clone: No antigen is known for it.

The assay used was immunoSEQ (version v3.0), run at survey level. Per-sample targets for sequencing were roughly 40,000-55,000 T-cell genomes. Method: immunoSEQ multiplex PCR; TCRdb's copy keeps in-frame clones and lacks some. The table shows about 35,000 clones, with 94% occurring only once. The V gene's germline CDR1 is SGHTA and CDR2 FQGNSA. V lost 1 base and J lost 6; bases outside the gene matches: 5. This CDR3 contains 14 residues. Sequenced here: unsorted PBMCs, sampled 4.1 years after starting antiretroviral therapy. The sequence was collected from a woman between 50 and 59 years old with HIV. The gene calls are TRBV7-2 and TRBJ1-1, with 7 nucleotides matching TRBD1. The CDR3 sequence: CASSLVGGGSEAFF. The CDR3 DNA is TGTGCCAGCAGCTTAGTCGGAGGGGGCTCTGAAGCTTTCTTT.